This T cell receptor beta chain derives from a study of blood T cell repertoires in COVID-19. The CDR3 has 16 residues. V shed 1 base, J shed 8 bases, and the junction held 12 bases outside the gene matches. The germline CDR1 and CDR2 sequences are LNHDA and SQIVND (reference sequence). Sequencing was performed with immunoSEQ multiplex PCR; in TCRdb, only in-frame clones are kept and a portion is missing. The table records about 100,000 clones, about 82% of them present only once. V and J are TRBV19 and TRBJ1-2; 8 bases agree with TRBD1. The sequence came from a man between 45 and 60 years old with active or convalescent COVID-19. The sample was peripheral blood. CDR3 sequence: CASSIGATGEIGGYTF. The DNA of the CDR3 is TGTGCCAGTAGTATAGGCGCGACAGGGGAGATCGGCGGCTACACCTTC.